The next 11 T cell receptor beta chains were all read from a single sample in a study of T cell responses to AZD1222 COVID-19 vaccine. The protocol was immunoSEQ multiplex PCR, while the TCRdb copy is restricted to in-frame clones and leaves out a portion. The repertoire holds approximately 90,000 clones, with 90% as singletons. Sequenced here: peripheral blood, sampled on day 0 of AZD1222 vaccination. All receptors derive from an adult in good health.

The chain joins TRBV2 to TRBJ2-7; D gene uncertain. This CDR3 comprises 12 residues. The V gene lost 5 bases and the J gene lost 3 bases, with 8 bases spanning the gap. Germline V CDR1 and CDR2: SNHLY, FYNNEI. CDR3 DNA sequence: TGTGCCAGCAGTCCAACGGGCTACGAGCAGTACTTC. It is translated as CASSPTGYEQYF.

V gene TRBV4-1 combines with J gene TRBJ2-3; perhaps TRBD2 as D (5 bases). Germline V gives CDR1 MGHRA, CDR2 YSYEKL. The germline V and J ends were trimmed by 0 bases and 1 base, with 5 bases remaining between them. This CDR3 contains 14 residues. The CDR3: CASSQDGGTDTQYF. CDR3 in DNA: TGCGCCAGCAGCCAAGACGGGGGCACAGATACGCAGTATTTT.

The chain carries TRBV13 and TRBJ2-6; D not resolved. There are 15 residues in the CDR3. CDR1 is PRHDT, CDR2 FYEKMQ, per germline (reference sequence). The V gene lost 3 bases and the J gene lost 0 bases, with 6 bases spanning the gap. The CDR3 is CASSFKGSGANVLTF. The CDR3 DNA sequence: TGTGCCAGCAGCTTTAAGGGCTCTGGGGCCAACGTCCTGACTTTC.

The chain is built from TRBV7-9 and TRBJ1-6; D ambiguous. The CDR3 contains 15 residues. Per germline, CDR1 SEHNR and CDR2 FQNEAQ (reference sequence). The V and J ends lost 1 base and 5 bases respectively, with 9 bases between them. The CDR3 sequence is CASSLGAADNSPLHF. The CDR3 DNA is TGTGCCAGCAGCTTAGGGGCAGCAGATAATTCACCCCTCCACTTT.

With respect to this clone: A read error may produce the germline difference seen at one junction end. Written as DNA, the CDR3 is TGTGCTAGCAGCACCAGGACAGGGTCCGAGCAGTACTTC. This gives the protein CASSTRTGSEQYF. The rearrangement joins TRBV7-7 to TRBJ2-7; TRBD1 matches 8 bases. This CDR3 has 13 residues. CDR1 and CDR2 from the germline V gene are SSHAT and FNYEAQ (reference sequence).

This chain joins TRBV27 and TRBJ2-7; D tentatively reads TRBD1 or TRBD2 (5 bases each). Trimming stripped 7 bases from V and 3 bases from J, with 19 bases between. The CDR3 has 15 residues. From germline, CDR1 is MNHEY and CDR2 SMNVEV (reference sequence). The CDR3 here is CASKLPGASHYEQYF. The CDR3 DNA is TGTGCCAGCAAGTTGCCCGGGGCCTCACACTACGAGCAGTACTTC.

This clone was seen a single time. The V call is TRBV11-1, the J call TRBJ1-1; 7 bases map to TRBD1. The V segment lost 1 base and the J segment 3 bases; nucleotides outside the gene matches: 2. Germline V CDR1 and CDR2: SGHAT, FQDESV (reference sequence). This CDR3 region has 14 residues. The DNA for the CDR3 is TGTGCCAGCAGCTTAGGTCAGGGGGACACTGAAGCTTTCTTT. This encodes CASSLGQGDTEAFF.

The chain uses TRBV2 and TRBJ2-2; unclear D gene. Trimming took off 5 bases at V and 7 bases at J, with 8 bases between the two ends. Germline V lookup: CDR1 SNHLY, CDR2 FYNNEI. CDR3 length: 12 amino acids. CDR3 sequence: CASSYADGELFF. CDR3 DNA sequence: TGTGCCAGCAGTTACGCGGACGGGGAGCTGTTTTTT. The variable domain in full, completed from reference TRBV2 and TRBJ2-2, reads EPEVTQTPSHQVTQMGQEVILRCVPISNHLYFYWYRQILGQKVEFLVSFYNNEISEKSEIFDDQFSVERPDGSNFTLKIRSTKLEDSAMYFCASSYADGELFFGEGSRLTVL.

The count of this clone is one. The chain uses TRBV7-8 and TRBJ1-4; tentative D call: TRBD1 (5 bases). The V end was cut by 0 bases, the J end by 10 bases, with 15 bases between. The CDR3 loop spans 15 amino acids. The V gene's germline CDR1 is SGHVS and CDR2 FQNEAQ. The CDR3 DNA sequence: TGTGCCAGCAGCTTAGCCCAGGGTCGGGGGACAAAACTGTTTTTT. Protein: CASSLAQGRGTKLFF.

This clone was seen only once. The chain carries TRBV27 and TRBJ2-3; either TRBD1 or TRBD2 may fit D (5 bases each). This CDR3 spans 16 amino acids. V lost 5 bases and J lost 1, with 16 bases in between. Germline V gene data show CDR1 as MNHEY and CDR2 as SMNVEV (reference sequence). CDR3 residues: CASSPWGSPRTDTQYF. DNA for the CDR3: TGTGCCAGCAGTCCTTGGGGGAGCCCCCGCACAGATACGCAGTATTTT.

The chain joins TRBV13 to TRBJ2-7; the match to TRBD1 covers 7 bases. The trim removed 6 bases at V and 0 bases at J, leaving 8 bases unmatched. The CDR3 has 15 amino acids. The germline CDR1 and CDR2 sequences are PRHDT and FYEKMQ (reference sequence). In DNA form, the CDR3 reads TGTGCCAGCAGGCCGAGGGGGCGGAGCTCCTACGAGCAGTACTTC. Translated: CASRPRGRSSYEQYF.